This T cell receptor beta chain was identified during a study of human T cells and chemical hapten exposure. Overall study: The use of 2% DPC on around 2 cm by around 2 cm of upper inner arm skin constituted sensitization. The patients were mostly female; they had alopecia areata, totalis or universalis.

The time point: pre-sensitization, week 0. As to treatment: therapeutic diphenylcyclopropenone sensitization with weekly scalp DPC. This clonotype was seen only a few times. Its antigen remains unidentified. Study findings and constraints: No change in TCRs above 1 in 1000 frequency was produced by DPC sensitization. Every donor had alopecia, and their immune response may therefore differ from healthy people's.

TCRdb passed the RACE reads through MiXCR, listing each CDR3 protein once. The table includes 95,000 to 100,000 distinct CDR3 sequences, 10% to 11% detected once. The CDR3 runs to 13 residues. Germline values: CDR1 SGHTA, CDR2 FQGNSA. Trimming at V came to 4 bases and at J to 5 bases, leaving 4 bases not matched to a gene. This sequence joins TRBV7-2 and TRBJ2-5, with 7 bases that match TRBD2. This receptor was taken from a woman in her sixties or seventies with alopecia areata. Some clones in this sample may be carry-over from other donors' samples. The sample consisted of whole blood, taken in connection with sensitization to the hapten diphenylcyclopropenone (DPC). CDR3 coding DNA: TGTGCCAGCAGCTCCCAGGGAGGGGAGACCCAGTACTTC. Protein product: CASSSQGGETQYF.